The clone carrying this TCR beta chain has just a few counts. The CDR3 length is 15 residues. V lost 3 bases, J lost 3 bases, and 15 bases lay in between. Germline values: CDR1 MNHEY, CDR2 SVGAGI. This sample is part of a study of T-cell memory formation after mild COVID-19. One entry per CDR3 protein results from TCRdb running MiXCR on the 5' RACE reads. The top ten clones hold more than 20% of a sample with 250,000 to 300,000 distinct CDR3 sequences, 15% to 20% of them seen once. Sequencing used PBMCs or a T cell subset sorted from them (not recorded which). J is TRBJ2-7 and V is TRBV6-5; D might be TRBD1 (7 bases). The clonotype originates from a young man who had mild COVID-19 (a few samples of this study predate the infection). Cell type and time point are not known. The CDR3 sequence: CASSYGGGEGYEQYF. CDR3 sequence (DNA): TGTGCCAGCAGTTATGGAGGGGGCGAGGGCTACGAGCAGTACTTC.